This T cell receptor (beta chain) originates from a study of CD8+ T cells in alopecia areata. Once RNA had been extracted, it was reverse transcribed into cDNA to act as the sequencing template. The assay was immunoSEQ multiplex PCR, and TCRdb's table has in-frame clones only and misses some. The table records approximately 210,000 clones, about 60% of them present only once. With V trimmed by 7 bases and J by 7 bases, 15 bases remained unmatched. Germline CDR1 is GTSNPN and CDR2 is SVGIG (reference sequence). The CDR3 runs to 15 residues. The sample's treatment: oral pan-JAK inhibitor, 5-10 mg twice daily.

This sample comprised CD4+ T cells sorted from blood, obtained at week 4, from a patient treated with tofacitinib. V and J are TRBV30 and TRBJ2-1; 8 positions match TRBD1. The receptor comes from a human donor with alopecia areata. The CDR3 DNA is TGTGCCTACGCGCAAGGGGACAGGTACTATAATGAGCAGTTCTTC. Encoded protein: CAYAQGDRYYNEQFF.